The 15 T cell receptor beta chains presented below share a single source sample, sequenced in a study of T cells in Graves' hyperthyroidism and ophthalmopathy. Amplification of TCR beta CDR3 regions used RNA as the template. First-round RT-PCR with HTBI primers amplified the TCR CDR3 region. A single record per CDR3 protein comes from TCRdb applying MiXCR to the multiplex PCR reads. Altogether about 400,000 distinct CDR3 sequences are present, less than 20% being singletons, with the ten largest covering around 7.7%. Sequenced: blood. These receptors were collected from a woman between 18 and 29 years old with Graves' hyperthyroidism.

This clonotype has just a few counts. The rearrangement uses TRBV13 and TRBJ2-7; D might be TRBD1 or TRBD2, each matching 5 bases. The germline V gene encodes CDR1 PRHDT and CDR2 FYEKMQ (reference sequence). The length of the CDR3 is 16 residues. Trimming cost V 5 bases and J 6 bases, with 23 bases left between them. CDR3 DNA: TGTGCCAGCAGCGCCACCCTAGACAGCGGAACCGGCGAGCAGTACTTC. Its protein product is CASSATLDSGTGEQYF.

The V call is TRBV29-1, the J call TRBJ2-7; TRBD2 matches at 13 bases. This CDR3 is 14 amino acids long. Germline-derived CDR1 and CDR2 are SQVTM and ANQGSEA. V was clipped by 7 bases and J by 4 bases; unmatched bases: 7. CDR3 DNA sequence: TGCAGCGGAAAGGGGACTAGCGGGATGTACGAGCAGTACTTC. This translates into CSGKGTSGMYEQYF.

Many counts were recorded for this clonotype. This chain uses TRBV11-2 with TRBJ2-1; D could derive from TRBD1 or TRBD2 (5 bases each). CDR1 SGHAT and CDR2 FQNNGV come from the germline V gene. The CDR3 is made up of 21 amino acids. Trimming removed 5 bases from V and 3 bases from J, with 32 bases in between. The DNA of the CDR3 is TGTGCCAGCAGCCCCGTCGCCGGGGCAGGCTCTAAAGACTACGACTACAATGAGCAGTTCTTC. Translating it yields CASSPVAGAGSKDYDYNEQFF.

This clonotype was seen ten or more times. This chain uses TRBV27 with TRBJ2-5; 8 bases agree with TRBD1. Germline trimming cut 0 bases from V and 3 bases from J; bases unmatched to any gene: 6. The CDR3 contains 16 residues. Germline CDR1 reads MNHEY; CDR2 reads SMNVEV (reference sequence). The CDR3 DNA is TGTGCCAGCAGTTTATCCTCCCGACAGGGGAAAGAGACCCAGTACTTC. Its translation: CASSLSSRQGKETQYF.

This clonotype has at least ten counts. The chain carries TRBV5-1 and TRBJ1-1; no definite D call. Germline CDR1 and CDR2: SGHRS and YFSETQ. CDR3 length: 13 amino acids. Trimming left V 0 bases short and J 6 bases short, with 9 bases between. DNA for the CDR3: TGCGCCAGCAGCTTGGAGGGAGTCCCTGAAGCTTTCTTT. The encoded protein is CASSLEGVPEAFF.

The chain has TRBV12-3 or TRBV12-4 and TRBJ1-2; D remains unclear. The CDR3 sequence is 15 residues long. V lost 3 bases and J lost 0, with 11 bases in between. This CDR3 reads CASSFQVLANYGYTF. Written as DNA, the CDR3 is TGTGCCAGCAGTTTTCAGGTTTTAGCTAACTATGGCTACACCTTC.

There are many counts of this clonotype. The rearrangement links TRBV20-1 to TRBJ1-1; D unclear. V was clipped by 5 bases and J by 1 base, with 11 bases between them. Germline CDR1 and CDR2: DFQATT and SNEGSKA (reference sequence). There are 13 residues in the CDR3. CDR3 nucleotides: TGCAGTGCTGTCGCCATAAGGAACACTGAAGCTTTCTTT. This translates into CSAVAIRNTEAFF.

At least ten counts were recorded for this clonotype. The V call is TRBV7-3, the J call TRBJ2-5; 11 bases are a match to TRBD1. This CDR3 is built from 17 residues. Germline V gene lookup returns CDR1 SGHTA and CDR2 FQGTGA. The junction had 10 bases not matched to a gene; V was cut back by 2 bases and J by 5 bases. CDR3 protein: CASSLPHRTGGTETQYF. As DNA, the CDR3 is TGTGCCAGCAGCTTACCCCATCGGACAGGGGGCACCGAGACCCAGTACTTC.

Of note for this clonotype: A much larger clonotype is one base distant, so this may be a read error. V is TRBV3-1 and J is TRBJ2-5; TRBD2 is a possible D gene (5 bases). The CDR3 loop spans 16 amino acids. Germline CDR1 reads LGHDT; CDR2 reads YNNKEL (reference sequence). The V and J ends lost 4 bases and 0 bases respectively, with 15 bases between them. CDR3 DNA sequence: TGTGCCAGCAGCCTCTTACGAGAGGGTAACCAAGAGACCCAGTACTTC. This encodes CASSLLREGNQETQYF.

The chain uses TRBV4-1 and TRBJ2-3; 7 nucleotides match TRBD2. Germline CDR1 reads MGHRA; CDR2 reads YSYEKL. The V and J ends lost 1 base and 2 bases, in that order; junction bases with no gene match: 9. CDR3 length: 17 amino acids. CDR3 residues: CASSQGGWAGATDTQYF. CDR3 sequence (DNA): TGCGCCAGCAGCCAAGGGGGTTGGGCGGGAGCCACAGATACGCAGTATTTT.

This clonotype occurred a few times. The chain uses TRBV5-1 and TRBJ2-3; tentatively, D is TRBD2 (6 bases). This CDR3 is built from 14 residues. V was shortened by 4 bases and J by 4 bases, with 13 bases between the two germline ends. Germline CDR1 reads SGHRS; CDR2 reads YFSETQ. The CDR3 DNA is TGCGCCAGCAGCCTAGCCTGGGAGGCAGATACGCAGTATTTT. As protein: CASSLAWEADTQYF.

This clonotype has at least ten counts. The chain combines TRBV28 with TRBJ2-3, with 12 bases aligning to TRBD2. Germline V gene lookup returns CDR1 MDHEN and CDR2 SYDVKM. With 4 bases clipped from V and 2 bases from J, the junction kept 1 base outside the gene matches. The CDR3 sequence is 15 residues long. CDR3 residues: CASSWTSGTTDTQYF. CDR3 coding DNA: TGTGCCAGCAGTTGGACTAGCGGGACCACAGATACGCAGTATTTT.

This chain uses TRBV5-1 with TRBJ2-3; D is ambiguous. This CDR3 region has 15 residues. CDR1 is SGHRS, CDR2 YFSETQ, per germline. V was cut by 1 base and J by 0 bases, with 9 bases left in between. DNA of the CDR3: TGCGCCAGCAGCTTGCAACACCTAAGCACAGATACGCAGTATTTT. This codes for CASSLQHLSTDTQYF. The variable domain in full, with the rest retrieved from reference TRBV5-1 and TRBJ2-3, is KAGVTQTPRYLIKTRGQQVTLSCSPISGHRSVSWYQQTPGQGLQFLFEYFSETQRNKGNFPGRFSGRQFSNSRSEMNVSTLELGDSALYLCASSLQHLSTDTQYFGPGTRLTVL.

As concerns this clonotype: A much larger clone is a single base away; this may be a read error. The final CDR3 position lacks the conserved phenylalanine or tryptophan, pointing to a likely read error. This chain links TRBV11-2 with TRBJ2-7, with D unclear. V dropped 4 bases and J dropped 5 bases, with 12 bases sitting between them. There are 13 residues in the CDR3. Looked up from germline, CDR1 is SGHAT and CDR2 is FQNNGV. CDR3 nucleotides: TGTGCCAGCAGCTCCACAGTTACCCACGAGCAGTACCTC. Amino acid sequence: CASSSTVTHEQYL.

This clonotype occurred many times. The V and J genes are TRBV18 and TRBJ2-7; a weak D match, TRBD1 (5 bases). This CDR3 is 13 amino acids long. Germline values: CDR1 KGHSH, CDR2 LQKENI. Trimming removed 2 bases from V and 3 bases from J, with 8 bases in between. The CDR3: CASSPSRDYEQYF. DNA of the CDR3: TGTGCCAGCTCACCAAGCAGGGACTACGAGCAGTACTTC.